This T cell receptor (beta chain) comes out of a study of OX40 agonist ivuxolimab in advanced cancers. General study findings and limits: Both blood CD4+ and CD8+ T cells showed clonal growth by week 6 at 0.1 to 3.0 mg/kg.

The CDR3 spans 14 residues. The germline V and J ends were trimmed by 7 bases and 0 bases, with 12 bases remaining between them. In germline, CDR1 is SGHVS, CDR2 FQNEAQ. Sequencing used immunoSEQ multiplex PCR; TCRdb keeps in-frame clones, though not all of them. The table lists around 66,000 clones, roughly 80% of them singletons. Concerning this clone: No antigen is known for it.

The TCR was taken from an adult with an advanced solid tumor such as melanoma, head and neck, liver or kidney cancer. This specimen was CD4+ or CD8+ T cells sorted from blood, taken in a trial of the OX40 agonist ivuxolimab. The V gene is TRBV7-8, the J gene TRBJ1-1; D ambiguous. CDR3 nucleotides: TGTGCCAGCATCGCGACAAACCTGAACACTGAAGCTTTCTTT. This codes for CASIATNLNTEAFF.